This T cell receptor beta chain was recovered during a study of blood T cell repertoires in COVID-19. Study as a whole: The United States, Italy and Spain provided the acute and convalescent COVID-19 samples. From T cells, B-cell-depleted T cells, or PBMCs came the material, which was cDNA or gDNA.

While infection was still active, Seattle patients were enrolled and then followed longitudinally. Repertoires were generated with immunoSEQ multiplex PCR, while TCRdb's copy carries only in-frame clones and drops some. The sample holds 150,000 or so clones, roughly 77% seen once. The material sequenced was peripheral blood. This sequence originates from a woman aged 70-85 years with COVID-19, enrolled during active disease.

The CDR3 reads CASSMTGNYNEQFF. CDR3 DNA sequence: TGTGCCAGCAGCATGACAGGGAACTACAATGAGCAGTTCTTC. The V and J genes are TRBV5-6 and TRBJ2-1; 7 bases map to TRBD1. V shed 4 bases and J 3 bases; nucleotides not matched to a gene: 4. The CDR3 covers 14 residues. Germline CDR1 and CDR2: SGHDT and YYEEEE.